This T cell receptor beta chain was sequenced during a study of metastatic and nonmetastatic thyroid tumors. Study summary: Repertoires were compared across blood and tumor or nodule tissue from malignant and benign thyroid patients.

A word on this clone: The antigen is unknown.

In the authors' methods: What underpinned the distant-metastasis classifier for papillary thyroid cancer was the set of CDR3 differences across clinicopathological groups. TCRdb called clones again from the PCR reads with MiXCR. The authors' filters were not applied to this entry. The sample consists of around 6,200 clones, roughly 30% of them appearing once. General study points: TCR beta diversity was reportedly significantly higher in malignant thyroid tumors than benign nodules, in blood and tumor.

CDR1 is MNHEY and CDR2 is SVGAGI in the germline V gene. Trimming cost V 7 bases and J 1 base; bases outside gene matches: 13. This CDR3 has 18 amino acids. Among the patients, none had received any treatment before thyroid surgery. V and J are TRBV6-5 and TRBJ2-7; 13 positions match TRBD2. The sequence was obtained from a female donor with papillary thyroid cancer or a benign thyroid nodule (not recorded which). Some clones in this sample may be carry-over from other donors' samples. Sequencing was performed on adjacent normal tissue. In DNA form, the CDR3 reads TGTGCCAGCACCGTCGGAGGGACTAGCGGGATCCTATCCTACGAGCAGTACTTC. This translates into CASTVGGTSGILSYEQYF.